This TCR beta chain was retrieved from a study of blood T cell repertoires in COVID-19. The V gene's germline CDR1 is LGHNA and CDR2 YSLEER. V was trimmed by 2 bases and J by 0 bases, leaving 11 bases between them. This CDR3 contains 16 residues. Measured with immunoSEQ multiplex PCR; TCRdb has only the in-frame clones, and not every one. The sample lists 210,000 or so clones, around nine tenths occurring once. The source is a man aged 25-45 years who had recovered from COVID-19. V usage is TRBV4-3 and J usage is TRBJ1-3, with D hard to call. The material sequenced was PBMCs or T cells enriched from blood (not recorded which). The CDR3 DNA is TGCGCCAGCAGCCAAACTCTTACCGACTCTGGAAACACCATATATTTT. Protein sequence: CASSQTLTDSGNTIYF.